Listed here is a single TCR beta chain. No cognate antigen has been identified for it. Base qualities are not recorded, but no much larger clone differs from it by a single base. The sample's time point label, in plain terms: about 28 days (+/-7) after the second vaccine dose. AZD1222 recipients given second doses at about 4 weeks or at about 12 weeks were pooled, since spike-specific TCR depth and breadth were not found to differ between the two schedules. Vaccinee samples were obtained from the UK trials COV001 and COV002, which included a single-blind randomized controlled phase 2/3 trial of AZD1222 (ChAdOx1 nCoV-19) in healthy adults. For TCRbeta chain sequencing, PBMC samples from trial participants were taken at day 0 and at day 28 after the second dose. From the cysteine up to the phenylalanine, the CDR3 has a length of 14 residues. The CDR3 DNA has 42 bases and is translated from base 1. V is pared back by 5 bases and J by 6 bases, with 16 bases lying between the germline termini. CDR1 and CDR2 (SGHAT, FQNNGV) derive from the germline V gene.

The sample is drawn from a study of T cell responses to AZD1222 COVID-19 vaccine (dated by TCRdb to the early 2020s). Background on the whole study: TCR sequencing was performed for about 250 trial participants, of whom around 200 were given two doses of AZD1222 and roughly 25 were given two doses of MenACWY control vaccine. Trial participants were enrolled by age into subgroups of 18-55, 56-69 and 70-plus years, and roughly 150, 30 and 60 TCR-sequenced participants, respectively, were included in these subgroups. Summary of the overall study and its limitations: The 56-69-year group was small, and its depth increase did not reach significance, likely because of low power. Only five to seven AZD1222 recipients were SARS-CoV-2 seropositive at baseline, limiting conclusions about previously exposed vaccinees. Because no samples from the day 14 peak response were available, repertoires could be characterized only after the peak T cell response. CD4 TCRs associated with the vaccine covered the entire spike protein, and the dominant responses were in regions 160-218 and 743-854. Reportedly, almost half of the unique spike-specific TCRs recognized epitopes lying outside the regions that are mutated in the B.1.351 and B.1.1.7 variants. Most participants were white British and females outnumbered males, and the authors suggested that clonal diversity may have been underestimated. A significant rise in spike-specific TCR breadth and depth was observed after two AZD1222 doses relative to day 0 and relative to MenACWY recipients.

The CDR3 regions of human TCRbeta chains were analyzed by immunosequencing. The paper's processing steps were these. Repertoire TCRs were matched against a reference library of SARS-CoV-2-specific TCRs generated with the MIRA antigen-specificity platform. Breadth meant the fraction of unique TCRs that were SARS-CoV-2-associated, whereas depth meant the fraction of total T cells that were SARS-CoV-2-associated. Each spike-specific TCR was assigned to its reactive spike region and to a CD4 or CD8 class using the MIRA data. Log10-transformed breadth and depth values were compared by one-way ANOVA with Sidak's multiple comparisons tests. Entries here come from immuneACCESS through TCRdb and include only in-frame sequences with V and J called. Some clones fail to appear in such tables; in the studies checked, an unresolved V gene covers under half of the shortfall, and the cause of the remainder is unknown. That table furnishes V, J and clone size, whereas the DNA furnished D and trimming. The sample profile shows roughly 95,000 clones; 90% to 95% of them were found once. 3.1% of the sample is held by the ten biggest clonotypes.

The TCR was taken from an adult who received the AZD1222 COVID-19 vaccine. The input for sequencing was peripheral blood, taken 28 days after the second AZD1222 dose. This chain joins TRBV11-2 to TRBJ1-2; the D gene cannot be resolved reliably. The CDR3 region has the sequence CASSPQDYDHGYTF. The DNA sequence is TGTGCCAGCAGCCCCCAGGATTATGACCATGGCTACACCTTC.